Presented here are 9 T cell receptor beta chains from one specimen sequenced in a study of OX40 agonist ivuxolimab in advanced cancers. The table came from immunoSEQ multiplex PCR; TCRdb's copy has only in-frame clones and leaves some out. The table lists tens of thousands of clones, more than 70% of them singletons. Sequenced material: CD4+ or CD8+ T cells sorted from blood, taken in a trial of the OX40 agonist ivuxolimab. The receptor source for this set is an adult with an advanced solid tumor such as melanoma, head and neck, liver or kidney cancer.

The V and J genes are TRBV7-2 and TRBJ1-2, with 12 bases fitting TRBD1. After removal of 1 base from V and 1 base from J, the junction contained 7 bases not matched to a gene. CDR1 and CDR2 (germline): SGHTA, FQGNSA. There are 18 residues in the CDR3. CDR3 coding DNA: TGTGCCAGCAGCTTAGGACCGGGACAGGGGGCCTATAACTATGGCTACACCTTC. Translated, it gives CASSLGPGQGAYNYGYTF.

The V gene is TRBV6-1, the J gene TRBJ2-7; D is perhaps TRBD1 or TRBD2 (5 bases each). This CDR3 comprises 15 residues. The germline gives CDR1 MNHNS, CDR2 SASEGT. V was pared by 2 bases and J by 3 bases, with 14 bases between. The CDR3 spells CASSEREARVYEQYF. The CDR3 coding sequence is TGTGCCAGCAGTGAACGGGAAGCCAGGGTCTACGAGCAGTACTTC.

The chain joins TRBV11-1 to TRBJ1-1; weak D call: TRBD1 (6 bases). V was clipped by 5 bases and J by 4 bases, with 11 bases between them. The CDR3 contains 13 residues. CDR1 is SGHAT, CDR2 FQDESV, per germline (reference sequence). CDR3 bases: TGTGCCAGCAGCCCTACAGGGCCCACTGAAGCTTTCTTT. Protein: CASSPTGPTEAFF.

The sample holds a few counts of this clone. This rearrangement joins TRBV7-2 to TRBJ2-5; D not certain. This CDR3 is 13 amino acids long. CDR1 is SGHTA and CDR2 is FQGNSA in the germline V gene. V was trimmed by 2 bases and J by 4 bases, leaving 8 bases between them. The CDR3, as DNA: TGTGCCAGCAGCTTAACTACCCCAGAGACCCAGTACTTC. Translated, it gives CASSLTTPETQYF.

The CDR3 sequence is CASTGLVTGELFF. CDR3 nucleotide sequence: TGTGCCAGCACAGGGTTAGTTACCGGGGAGCTGTTTTTT. The chain combines TRBV2 with TRBJ2-2, with D possibly matching TRBD1 (5 bases). Germline V lookup: CDR1 SNHLY, CDR2 FYNNEI. The CDR3 has 13 residues. Trimming removed 7 bases at V and 5 bases at J, with 11 bases between.

The rearrangement links TRBV4-2 to TRBJ1-1; the D is unclear. This CDR3 has 13 amino acids. Germline V gives CDR1 LGHNA, CDR2 YNFKEQ. Between the trimmed V and J ends, which lost 4 bases and 4 bases, there was a span of 10 bases. In DNA, the CDR3 is TGTGCCAGCAGCCCTCTAGAGAGCACTGAAGCTTTCTTT. Translating gives CASSPLESTEAFF.

This clone was counted a single time. The genes are TRBV4-2 and TRBJ2-2, with D tentatively TRBD2 (5 bases). Deletions cut 4 bases from V and 1 base from J, with 13 bases between. Germline lookup yields CDR1 LGHNA and CDR2 YNFKEQ. The CDR3 loop spans 16 amino acids. CDR3 bases: TGTGCCAGCAGCCTAGATGCGGGTTTGAACACCGGGGAGCTGTTTTTT. It encodes CASSLDAGLNTGELFF.

The chain employs TRBV2 and TRBJ1-2, with D possibly TRBD1 on 6 matching bases. There are 13 residues in the CDR3. V was cut by 4 bases and J by 8 bases, with 14 bases left in between. The germline CDR1 and CDR2 sequences are SNHLY and FYNNEI. DNA of the CDR3: TGTGCCAGCAGTGGGGGGGGCCGTGAAGGCTACACCTTC. This codes for CASSGGGREGYTF. Using reference TRBV2 and TRBJ1-2 for the parts outside the CDR3, the full variable domain is EPEVTQTPSHQVTQMGQEVILRCVPISNHLYFYWYRQILGQKVEFLVSFYNNEISEKSEIFDDQFSVERPDGSNFTLKIRSTKLEDSAMYFCASSGGGREGYTFGSGTRLTVV.

The J gene is TRBJ1-2, the V gene TRBV14; D may be TRBD1 (6 bases). The CDR3 has 16 residues. The germline CDR1 and CDR2 sequences are SGHDN and FVKESK. The V end was cut by 4 bases, the J end by 6 bases, with 21 bases between. DNA for the CDR3: TGTGCCAGCAGCCGAACGGCCTTGACAGGAGGCCATGGCTACACCTTC. Translated: CASSRTALTGGHGYTF.